The 27 T cell receptor beta chains reported below all come from one sample, sequenced in a study of technical replicates of blood from four donors. Profiled with immunoSEQ multiplex PCR; TCRdb holds only in-frame clones, not every one. Here the sample spans about 80,000 clones, about 94% being singletons. The sequenced sample was T cells isolated from PBMCs. These receptors originate from a human donor in good health.

In its sample, this clone was seen once. The chain combines TRBV5-1 with TRBJ2-7; the match to TRBD2 covers 8 bases. Germline V gene data show CDR1 as SGHRS and CDR2 as YFSETQ. V dropped 0 bases and J dropped 4; count of bases not matched to a gene: 6. This CDR3 contains 15 residues. In nucleotides, the CDR3 is TGCGCCAGCAGCTTGGAAGCGGGAGTATTGTACGAGCAGTACTTC. It is translated as CASSLEAGVLYEQYF.

The chain combines TRBV15 with TRBJ1-2; tentative D call: TRBD1 (5 bases). CDR1 and CDR2 (germline): LNHNV, YYDKDF (reference sequence). Trimming cost V 4 bases and J 3 bases, with 12 bases left between them. This CDR3 spans 14 amino acids. The CDR3 loop is CATSIGTEYYGYTF. DNA for the CDR3: TGTGCCACCAGCATAGGGACTGAGTACTATGGCTACACCTTC.

The chain combines TRBV6-5 with TRBJ2-5, with TRBD1 matching over 7 bases. TRBJ2-7 explains the end of the DNA better; the J call may be wrong. The germline V gene encodes CDR1 MNHEY and CDR2 SVGAGI. This CDR3 spans 11 amino acids. The CDR3 protein is CASRTGTEQYF. The CDR3 region has the DNA TGTGCCAGCAGGACAGGGACCGAGCAGTACTTC.

This sequence joins TRBV19 and TRBJ2-7, with 9 bases that match TRBD2. There are 15 residues in the CDR3. Germline CDR1 LNHDA, CDR2 SQIVND (reference sequence). J was trimmed by 2 bases and V by 5 bases; bases with no gene match: 7. The CDR3 sequence: CASSVGLAPTYEQYF. CDR3 in DNA: TGTGCCAGTAGTGTGGGACTAGCTCCAACCTACGAGCAGTACTTC. Combining the CDR3 with reference TRBV19 and TRBJ2-7 gives the whole variable domain DGGITQSPKYLFRKEGQNVTLSCEQNLNHDAMYWYRQDPGQGLRLIYYSQIVNDFQKGDIAEGYSVSREKKESFPLTVTSAQKNPTAFYLCASSVGLAPTYEQYFGPGTRLTVT.

The chain joins TRBV28 to TRBJ1-1, with 8 bases aligning to TRBD1. The ends lost 6 bases at V and 8 bases at J; junction bases unmatched: 5. The CDR3 length is 12 residues. Germline CDR1 MDHEN, CDR2 SYDVKM. The DNA for the CDR3 is TGTGCCAGCAGCAGGGACAGGCTCGAAGCTTTCTTT. It encodes CASSRDRLEAFF. Looking up the rest from reference TRBV28 and TRBJ1-1 gives the full variable domain: DVKVTQSSRYLVKRTGEKVFLECVQDMDHENMFWYRQDPGLGLRLIYFSYDVKMKEKGDIPEGYSVSREKKERFSLILESASTNQTSMYLCASSRDRLEAFFGQGTRLTVV.

The CDR3 spells CASSEPRFSGANVLTF. The CDR3 DNA is TGTGCCAGCAGTGAGCCCAGGTTCTCTGGGGCCAACGTCCTGACTTTC. The chain uses TRBV2 and TRBJ2-6; no clear D gene. This CDR3 has 16 amino acids. Germline V CDR1 and CDR2: SNHLY, FYNNEI. The ends were cut back, 3 bases at V and 0 bases at J, with 9 bases in the middle.

The genes are TRBV7-2 and TRBJ2-4; TRBD1 might be the D (5 bases). Trimming shortened V by 3 bases and J by 0 bases, and 18 bases separated the two germline ends. The CDR3 runs to 18 residues. Germline assignment: CDR1 SGHTA and CDR2 FQGNSA. The CDR3 protein is CASSFDSNPKVAKNIQYF. CDR3 DNA: TGTGCCAGCAGCTTTGACAGCAACCCTAAAGTAGCCAAAAACATTCAGTACTTC.

The table lists this clone with a count of one. The chain combines TRBV5-1 with TRBJ2-2, with D unclear. The V end was cut by 2 bases, the J end by 6 bases, with 5 bases between. This CDR3 is built from 12 residues. Germline CDR1 and CDR2: SGHRS and YFSETQ. CDR3 region: CASSFIAGELFF. In nucleotides, the CDR3 is TGCGCCAGCAGCTTCATAGCCGGGGAGCTGTTTTTT.

This chain uses TRBV5-1 with TRBJ2-7; 8 nucleotides agree with TRBD2. Trimming at V came to 7 bases and at J to 5 bases, leaving 14 bases not matched to a gene. The CDR3 extends over 15 amino acids. The germline V gene has CDR1 SGHRS and CDR2 YFSETQ. CDR3 loop: CASSIGGAQYHEQYF. CDR3 DNA sequence: TGCGCCAGCTCAATCGGGGGGGCGCAGTATCACGAGCAGTACTTC.

The chain employs TRBV29-1 and TRBJ2-5; 10 bases are a match to TRBD1. V trimming: 7 bases; J trimming: 5 bases; junction bases outside the gene matches: 7. Germline V CDR1 and CDR2: SQVTM, ANQGSEA. This CDR3 spans 13 amino acids. The CDR3 DNA sequence: TGCAGCGCGAGAATGGGACAGGGGGAGACCCAGTACTTC. Translation gives CSARMGQGETQYF.

The V gene is TRBV10-2, the J gene TRBJ2-1; weak D call: TRBD2 (6 bases). Germline V gene sequence: CDR1 WSHSY, CDR2 SAAADI. Trimming removed 8 bases from V and 3 bases from J, with 14 bases in between. The CDR3 is 14 residues long. The CDR3 coding sequence is TGCGCCAGCGGATCAAGCGGGTTCTACAATGAGCAGTTCTTC. Its protein is CASGSSGFYNEQFF.

V is TRBV7-8 and J is TRBJ2-2, with TRBD1 matching 8 bases. The CDR3 is 16 amino acids. Trimming removed 4 bases from V and 8 bases from J; junction bases left unmatched: 12. Germline assignment: CDR1 SGHVS and CDR2 FQNEAQ. Here the CDR3 DNA reads TGTGCCAGCAGCTCCGGGACAGGTCCTCGGACAGGGGAGCTGTTTTTT. Translating gives CASSSGTGPRTGELFF. Drawing the rest from reference TRBV7-8 and TRBJ2-2, the complete variable domain is GAGVSQSPRYKVAKRGQDVALRCDPISGHVSLFWYQQALGQGPEFLTYFQNEAQLDKSGLPSDRFFAERPEGSVSTLKIQRTQQEDSAVYLCASSSGTGPRTGELFFGEGSRLTVL.

This chain connects TRBV25-1 to TRBJ2-7; D is unclear. Trimming cost V 0 bases and J 3 bases, with 6 bases left between them. Germline V gene lookup returns CDR1 MGHDK and CDR2 SYGVNS. The CDR3 extends over 13 amino acids. Written as DNA, the CDR3 is TGTGCCAGCAGTGAATATCCGTACTACGAGCAGTACTTC. This codes for CASSEYPYYEQYF.

The rearrangement uses TRBV7-9 and TRBJ2-7; 8 bases are shared with TRBD1. Germline CDR1 and CDR2: SEHNR and FQNEAQ (reference sequence). CDR3 length: 14 residues. V was clipped by 5 bases and J by 0 bases; unmatched bases: 3. The CDR3 sequence: CASSLQGVSYEQYF. The CDR3 coding sequence is TGTGCCAGCAGCCTACAGGGGGTCTCCTACGAGCAGTACTTC.

V and J are TRBV4-2 and TRBJ2-7; no firm D call. Trimming pared 0 bases from V and 8 bases from J, leaving 11 bases between. Germline loops: CDR1 LGHNA, CDR2 YNFKEQ. The length of the CDR3 is 13 residues. The CDR3, as DNA: TGTGCCAGCAGCCAAGAGGTTGGCACGCAGCAGTACTTC. It specifies CASSQEVGTQQYF.

The chain employs TRBV19 and TRBJ2-1; D remains ambiguous. The germline CDR1 and CDR2 sequences are LNHDA and SQIVND (reference sequence). The V and J ends lost 2 bases and 0 bases respectively, with 11 bases between them. The CDR3 is 16 residues long. The DNA of the CDR3 is TGTGCCAGTAGTATAAGCAGGTTTGACTCCTACAATGAGCAGTTCTTC. Translated: CASSISRFDSYNEQFF. The full variable domain, with the rest looked up from reference TRBV19 and TRBJ2-1, is DGGITQSPKYLFRKEGQNVTLSCEQNLNHDAMYWYRQDPGQGLRLIYYSQIVNDFQKGDIAEGYSVSREKKESFPLTVTSAQKNPTAFYLCASSISRFDSYNEQFFGPGTRLTVL.

J is TRBJ2-7 and V is TRBV7-2; the D is unclear. Between the trimmed V and J ends, which lost 1 base and 2 bases, there was a span of 9 bases. Looked up from germline, CDR1 is SGHTA and CDR2 is FQGNSA. The CDR3 extends over 14 amino acids. DNA for the CDR3: TGTGCCAGCAGCTTAGGGGCGTTGGCCTACGAGCAGTACTTC. Protein product: CASSLGALAYEQYF.

The CDR3 coding sequence is TGTGCCAGCTCACCCGGCGGCGGGAGTGGGTACACCGGGGAGCTGTTTTTT. Encoded protein: CASSPGGGSGYTGELFF. The chain has TRBV18 and TRBJ2-2, with 7 nucleotides matching TRBD2. This CDR3 spans 17 amino acids. J was trimmed by 3 bases and V by 3 bases; bases with no gene match: 10. Germline V lookup: CDR1 KGHSH, CDR2 LQKENI.

The rearrangement joins TRBV6-1 to TRBJ2-3, with 10 positions matching TRBD2. Germline V lookup: CDR1 MNHNS, CDR2 SASEGT. The CDR3 length is 19 residues. The J segment lost 0 bases and the V segment lost 1 base, leaving 10 bases of the junction unmatched. This CDR3 reads CASSEEGSGRITSTDTQYF. CDR3 sequence (DNA): TGTGCCAGCAGTGAAGAAGGTAGCGGGAGGATAACTAGCACAGATACGCAGTATTTT.

The V gene is TRBV30, the J gene TRBJ2-3; TRBD2 aligns across 9 bases. With V trimmed by 2 bases and J by 5 bases, 5 bases remained unmatched. Looked up from germline, CDR1 is GTSNPN and CDR2 is SVGIG (reference sequence). This CDR3 spans 14 amino acids. The DNA of the CDR3 is TGTGCCTGGAGTTTGGGAGCGGGAGGAGATACGCAGTATTTT. Its translation: CAWSLGAGGDTQYF.

V is TRBV4-1 and J is TRBJ2-1; no definite D call. V dropped 1 base and J dropped 10 bases, with 11 bases sitting between them. This CDR3 is built from 13 residues. Germline V gene data show CDR1 as MGHRA and CDR2 as YSYEKL. CDR3 sequence: CASSQASLEEQFF. CDR3 DNA sequence: TGCGCCAGCAGCCAAGCCAGCTTGGAGGAGCAGTTCTTC.

The V and J genes are TRBV15 and TRBJ2-7, with 11 nucleotides matching TRBD2. The germline V gene has CDR1 LNHNV and CDR2 YYDKDF (reference sequence). V was clipped by 5 bases and J by 6 bases; unmatched bases: 6. This CDR3 comprises 14 residues. This CDR3 is CATSLVGLAGEQYF. For the CDR3, the DNA is TGTGCCACCAGCCTGGTCGGACTAGCGGGCGAGCAGTACTTC.

This chain links TRBV5-1 with TRBJ2-7; the D gene is possibly TRBD1 (5 bases). CDR1 and CDR2 (germline): SGHRS, YFSETQ. The CDR3 is 13 residues long. Trimming stripped 0 bases from V and 2 bases from J, with 6 bases between. In nucleotides, the CDR3 is TGCGCCAGCAGCTTGGACAGGACCTACGAGCAGTACTTC. Translating it yields CASSLDRTYEQYF.

The CDR3 reads CASSAPGQVTGELFF. In DNA form, the CDR3 reads TGTGCCAGCAGCGCACCCGGACAGGTCACCGGGGAGCTGTTTTTT. The chain has TRBV7-3 and TRBJ2-2; 7 bases agree with TRBD1. The CDR3 is 15 residues long. Germline V lookup: CDR1 SGHTA, CDR2 FQGTGA. J gave up 4 bases and V 5 bases, and 7 bases lay outside the gene matches.

The chain couples TRBV28 to TRBJ2-7; TRBD2 matches at 10 bases. Losses at the gene ends were 5 bases for V and 1 base for J; bases not matched to a gene: 8. The CDR3 length is 16 residues. Per the germline V gene, CDR1 is MDHEN and CDR2 is SYDVKM. CDR3 sequence (DNA): TGTGCCAGCAGTCCACCTAGCGGGAGAGGGTCCTACGAGCAGTACTTC. Residues: CASSPPSGRGSYEQYF.

The CDR3 reads CASTPVRDSANTGELFF. The CDR3 DNA sequence: TGTGCCAGTACCCCCGTACGGGACAGTGCGAACACCGGGGAGCTGTTTTTT. This chain connects TRBV19 to TRBJ2-2; 7 nucleotides match TRBD1. V shed 7 bases and J 0 bases; nucleotides not matched to a gene: 11. CDR3 length: 17 residues. In germline, CDR1 is LNHDA, CDR2 SQIVND (reference sequence).

The chain is built from TRBV7-2 and TRBJ2-5; D remains unclear. Trimming removed 1 base at V and 2 bases at J, with 8 bases between. Germline CDR1 reads SGHTA; CDR2 reads FQGNSA. There are 14 residues in the CDR3. CDR3 sequence: CASSLGLFQETQYF. CDR3 nucleotides: TGTGCCAGCAGCTTAGGCCTATTTCAAGAGACCCAGTACTTC. The full variable domain, completed using reference TRBV7-2 and TRBJ2-5, is GAGVSQSPSNKVTEKGKDVELRCDPISGHTALYWYRQSLGQGLEFLIYFQGNSAPDKSGLPSDRFSAERTGGSVSTLTIQRTQQEDSAVYLCASSLGLFQETQYFGPGTRLLVL.